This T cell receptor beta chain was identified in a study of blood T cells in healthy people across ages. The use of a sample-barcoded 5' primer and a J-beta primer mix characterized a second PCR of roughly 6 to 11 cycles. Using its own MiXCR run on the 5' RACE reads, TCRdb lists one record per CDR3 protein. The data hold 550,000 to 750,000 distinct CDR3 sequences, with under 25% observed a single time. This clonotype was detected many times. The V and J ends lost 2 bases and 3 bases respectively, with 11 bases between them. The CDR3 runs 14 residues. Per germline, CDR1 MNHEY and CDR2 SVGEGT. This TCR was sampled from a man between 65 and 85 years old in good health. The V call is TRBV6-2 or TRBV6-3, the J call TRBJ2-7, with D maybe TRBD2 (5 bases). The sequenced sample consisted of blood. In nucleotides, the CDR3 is TGTGCCAGCAGTTACGGCGGGTCCTTCTACGAGCAGTACTTC. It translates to CASSYGGSFYEQYF.